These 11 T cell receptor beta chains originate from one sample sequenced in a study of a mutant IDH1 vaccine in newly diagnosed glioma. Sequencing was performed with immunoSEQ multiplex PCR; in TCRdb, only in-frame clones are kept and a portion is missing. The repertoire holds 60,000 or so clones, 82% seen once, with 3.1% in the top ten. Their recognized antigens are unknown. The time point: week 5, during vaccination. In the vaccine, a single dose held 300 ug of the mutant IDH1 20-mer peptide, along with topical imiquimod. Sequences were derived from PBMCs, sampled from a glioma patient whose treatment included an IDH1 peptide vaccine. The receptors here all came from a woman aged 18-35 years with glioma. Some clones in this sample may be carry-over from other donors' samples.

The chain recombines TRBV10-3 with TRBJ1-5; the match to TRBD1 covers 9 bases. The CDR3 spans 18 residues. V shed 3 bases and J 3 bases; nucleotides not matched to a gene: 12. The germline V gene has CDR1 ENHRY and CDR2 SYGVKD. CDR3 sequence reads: CAISENAGTGTSNQPQHF. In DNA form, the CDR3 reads TGTGCCATCAGTGAAAACGCCGGGACAGGGACCTCCAATCAGCCCCAGCATTTT.

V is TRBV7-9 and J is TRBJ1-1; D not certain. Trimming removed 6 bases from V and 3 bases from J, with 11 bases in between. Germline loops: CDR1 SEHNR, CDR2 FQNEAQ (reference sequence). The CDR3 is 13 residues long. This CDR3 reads CASRPPRDTEAFF. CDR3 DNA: TGTGCCAGCAGGCCTCCCCGGGACACTGAAGCTTTCTTT. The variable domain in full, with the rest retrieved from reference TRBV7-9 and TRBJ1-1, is DTGVSQNPRHKITKRGQNVTFRCDPISEHNRLYWYRQTLGQGPEFLTYFQNEAQLEKSRLLSDRFSAERPKGSFSTLEIQRTEQGDSAMYLCASRPPRDTEAFFGQGTRLTVV.

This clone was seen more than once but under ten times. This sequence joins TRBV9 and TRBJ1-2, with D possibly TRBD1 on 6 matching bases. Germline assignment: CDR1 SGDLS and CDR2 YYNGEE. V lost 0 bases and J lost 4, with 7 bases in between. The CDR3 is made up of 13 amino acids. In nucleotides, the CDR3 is TGTGCCAGCAGCGTAGAAGGGGGCTATGGCTACACCTTC. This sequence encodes CASSVEGGYGYTF.

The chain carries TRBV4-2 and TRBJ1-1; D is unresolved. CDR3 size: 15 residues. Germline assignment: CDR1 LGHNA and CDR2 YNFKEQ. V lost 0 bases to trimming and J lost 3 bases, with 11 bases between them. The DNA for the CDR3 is TGTGCCAGCAGCCAAGAGGTCAATGGGGACACTGAAGCTTTCTTT. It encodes CASSQEVNGDTEAFF.

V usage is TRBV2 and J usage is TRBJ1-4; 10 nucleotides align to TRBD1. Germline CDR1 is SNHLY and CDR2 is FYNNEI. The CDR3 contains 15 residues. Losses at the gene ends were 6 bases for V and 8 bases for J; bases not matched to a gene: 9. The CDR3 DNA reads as TGTGCCAGCAGGCCCCGGGACAGGGGTTACGAAAAACTGTTTTTT. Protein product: CASRPRDRGYEKLFF.

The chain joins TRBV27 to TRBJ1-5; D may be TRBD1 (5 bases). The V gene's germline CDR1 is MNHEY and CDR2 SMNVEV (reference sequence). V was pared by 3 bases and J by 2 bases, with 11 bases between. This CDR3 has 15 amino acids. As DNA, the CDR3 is TGTGCCAGCAGTTTGGCCAGGGCGGGCAATCAGCCCCAGCATTTT. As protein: CASSLARAGNQPQHF.

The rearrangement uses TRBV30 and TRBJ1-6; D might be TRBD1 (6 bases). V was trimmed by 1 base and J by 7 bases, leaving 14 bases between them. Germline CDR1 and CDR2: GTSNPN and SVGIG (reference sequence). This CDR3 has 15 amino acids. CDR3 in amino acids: CAWSAVGARNSPLHF. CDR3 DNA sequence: TGTGCCTGGAGTGCTGTGGGGGCGCGAAATTCACCCCTCCACTTT.

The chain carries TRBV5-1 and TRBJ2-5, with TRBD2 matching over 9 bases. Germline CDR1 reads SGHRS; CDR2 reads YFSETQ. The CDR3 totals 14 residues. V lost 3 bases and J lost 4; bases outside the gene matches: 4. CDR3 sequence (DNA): TGCGCCAGCAGCTCCGGGACTAGCACAGAGACCCAGTACTTC. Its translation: CASSSGTSTETQYF.

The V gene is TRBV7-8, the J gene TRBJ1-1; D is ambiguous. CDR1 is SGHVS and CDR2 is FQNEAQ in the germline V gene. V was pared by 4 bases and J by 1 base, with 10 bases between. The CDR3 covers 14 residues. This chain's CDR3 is CASSYGRTNTEAFF. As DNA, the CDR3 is TGTGCCAGCAGCTACGGACGGACGAACACTGAAGCTTTCTTT.

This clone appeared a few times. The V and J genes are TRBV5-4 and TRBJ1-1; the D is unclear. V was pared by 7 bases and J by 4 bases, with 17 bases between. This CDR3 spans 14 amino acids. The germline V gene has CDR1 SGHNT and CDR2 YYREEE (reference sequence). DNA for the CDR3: TGTGCCAGCTTCGAAACCGGGTGGGGCACTGAAGCTTTCTTT. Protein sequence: CASFETGWGTEAFF.

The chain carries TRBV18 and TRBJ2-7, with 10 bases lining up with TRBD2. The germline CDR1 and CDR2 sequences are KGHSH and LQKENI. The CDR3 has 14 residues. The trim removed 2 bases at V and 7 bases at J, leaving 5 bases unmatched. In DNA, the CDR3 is TGTGCCAGCTCACCAGGGACTAGCGAGGGTGAGCAGTACTTC. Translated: CASSPGTSEGEQYF.